This record concerns one T cell receptor (beta chain) sequence. V lost 5 bases, J lost 6 bases, and 24 bases lay in between. From germline, CDR1 is SGHRS and CDR2 YFSETQ. The CDR3 covers 17 residues. These data originate in a study of shared clonotypes between healthy human individuals. Sequenced by immunoSEQ multiplex PCR; TCRdb stores in-frame clones only, minus some. The table lists around 1.5 million clones, around 98% of them singletons, with roughly 0.4% in the top ten. Sequencing was performed on naive CD4+ T cells sorted from blood. Subset described: CD45RA+ positively selected. The sequence came from a man aged 30 to 45 in good health. The rearrangement uses TRBV5-1 and TRBJ2-4, with D perhaps TRBD2 (5 bases). CDR3 sequence: CASSLYLRESMGNIQYF. DNA of the CDR3: TGCGCCAGCAGTCTGTATTTGAGGGAGAGTATGGGAAACATTCAGTACTTC.